Each of the 28 T cell receptor beta chains below was sequenced from the same sample in a study of blood T cell repertoires in COVID-19. Repertoires were generated with immunoSEQ multiplex PCR, while TCRdb's copy carries only in-frame clones and drops some. The profile shows 150,000 to 200,000 clones, over 80% of them singletons. The specimen was peripheral blood. The receptor source for this set is a woman in her thirties with acute or convalescent COVID-19.

This clone was seen once. The chain uses TRBV19 and TRBJ1-5; D is unclear. Looked up from germline, CDR1 is LNHDA and CDR2 is SQIVND (reference sequence). The CDR3 runs 14 residues. Trimming shortened V by 3 bases and J by 9 bases, and 15 bases separated the two germline ends. CDR3 nucleotides: TGTGCCAGTAGTATTTCCGGGTCTCCGCTGCCCCAGCATTTT. It specifies CASSISGSPLPQHF. Filled out from reference TRBV19 and TRBJ1-5, the complete variable domain reads DGGITQSPKYLFRKEGQNVTLSCEQNLNHDAMYWYRQDPGQGLRLIYYSQIVNDFQKGDIAEGYSVSREKKESFPLTVTSAQKNPTAFYLCASSISGSPLPQHFGDGTRLSIL.

The J gene is TRBJ1-1, the V gene TRBV18; tentative D call: TRBD1 (6 bases). The germline V and J ends were trimmed by 2 bases and 5 bases, with 15 bases remaining between them. This CDR3 region has 15 residues. Germline CDR1 is KGHSH and CDR2 is LQKENI. The CDR3 region is CASSPSPDQGTEAFF. The CDR3 nucleotides are TGTGCCAGCTCACCAAGTCCGGACCAGGGGACTGAAGCTTTCTTT.

This chain connects TRBV11-3 to TRBJ1-1; perhaps TRBD1 as D (6 bases). The CDR3 contains 15 residues. The germline CDR1 and CDR2 sequences are SGHNT and YENEEA. V was pared by 5 bases and J by 3 bases, with 16 bases between. The chain's CDR3 is CASSIGSGGHTEAFF. The CDR3 DNA reads TGTGCCAGCAGCATCGGGTCCGGGGGGCACACTGAAGCTTTCTTT.

The rearrangement uses TRBV28 and TRBJ2-1; D remains ambiguous. Trimming cost V 3 bases and J 8 bases, with 5 bases left between them. In germline, CDR1 is MDHEN, CDR2 SYDVKM. There are 11 residues in the CDR3. CDR3 sequence reads: CASSFLYEQFF. The CDR3 DNA reads TGTGCCAGCAGTTTTCTCTATGAGCAGTTCTTC.

This clone was observed a single time. This sequence joins TRBV7-9 and TRBJ2-2; a possible D gene is TRBD1 (6 bases). CDR1 is SEHNR, CDR2 FQNEAQ, per germline (reference sequence). This CDR3 has 15 amino acids. Deletions cut 2 bases from V and 2 bases from J, with 9 bases between. The chain's CDR3 is CASSLRTANTGELFF. CDR3 sequence (DNA): TGTGCCAGCAGCTTACGGACAGCTAACACCGGGGAGCTGTTTTTT.

V is TRBV18 and J is TRBJ1-1; the D gene is possibly TRBD1 (6 bases). The CDR3 is 13 amino acids. Germline CDR1 KGHSH, CDR2 LQKENI. Trimming took off 6 bases at V and 1 base at J, with 9 bases between the two ends. This CDR3 reads CASSGQQNTEAFF. DNA for the CDR3: TGTGCCAGCTCCGGACAGCAGAACACTGAAGCTTTCTTT.

This chain joins TRBV28 and TRBJ2-1, with D perhaps matching TRBD1 (7 bases). The CDR3 runs 15 residues. The ends were cut back, 8 bases at V and 2 bases at J, with 16 bases in the middle. CDR1 and CDR2 from the germline V gene are MDHEN and SYDVKM. The CDR3 bases are TGTGCCAGCGGACCCGGAGGGGGCCCCTACAATGAGCAGTTCTTC. It specifies CASGPGGGPYNEQFF.

The CDR3 DNA is TGTGCCAGCAGCCCTTCGGGGACAGGGAGAGGCTACACCTTC. Its protein is CASSPSGTGRGYTF. This chain connects TRBV5-4 to TRBJ1-2; 9 bases agree with TRBD1. With 4 bases clipped from V and 8 bases from J, the junction kept 9 bases outside the gene matches. This CDR3 comprises 14 residues. Germline values: CDR1 SGHNT, CDR2 YYREEE (reference sequence).

This chain uses TRBV7-2 with TRBJ2-5; maybe TRBD1 (6 bases). The V and J ends lost 5 bases and 1 base respectively, with 14 bases between them. Looked up from germline, CDR1 is SGHTA and CDR2 is FQGNSA. The CDR3 length is 15 residues. CDR3 nucleotide sequence: TGTGCCAGCAGCGGGGGCAGGTCTCTCCAAGAGACCCAGTACTTC. The encoded protein is CASSGGRSLQETQYF.

This clone was seen only once. V gene TRBV2 combines with J gene TRBJ2-1; tentatively, D is TRBD2 (5 bases). The germline CDR1 and CDR2 sequences are SNHLY and FYNNEI. The CDR3 has 15 amino acids. V was trimmed by 10 bases and J by 5 bases, leaving 21 bases between them. The CDR3 reads CAIQSAGKKDNEQFF. The CDR3 nucleotides read TGTGCCATCCAGAGCGCCGGGAAAAAAGACAATGAGCAGTTCTTC.

V gene TRBV5-6 combines with J gene TRBJ1-2; 7 bases are a match to TRBD1. J gave up 4 bases and V 2 bases, and 14 bases lay outside the gene matches. The germline V gene encodes CDR1 SGHDT and CDR2 YYEEEE. The CDR3 runs to 17 residues. The CDR3 protein is CASSFALRDSGFYGYTF. The DNA for the CDR3 is TGTGCCAGCAGCTTTGCTCTCCGGGACAGCGGATTCTATGGCTACACCTTC.

J is TRBJ2-7 and V is TRBV7-2, with TRBD1 matching 11 bases. CDR1 and CDR2 (germline): SGHTA, FQGNSA. V shed 4 bases and J 9 bases; nucleotides not matched to a gene: 11. The CDR3 covers 15 residues. The DNA for the CDR3 is TGTGCCAGCAGCTCAGTCGGGGACAGGGGGATCGGGCAGTACTTC. It codes for CASSSVGDRGIGQYF.

This clone was counted once. V gene TRBV15 combines with J gene TRBJ1-1; maybe TRBD1 (5 bases). CDR3 length: 14 residues. CDR1 and CDR2 from the germline V gene are LNHNV and YYDKDF (reference sequence). V was clipped by 0 bases and J by 5 bases, with 10 bases between them. The CDR3 protein is CATSRDLRVTEAFF. The CDR3 region has the DNA TGTGCCACCAGCAGAGATCTCAGGGTTACTGAAGCTTTCTTT.

The V call is TRBV5-1, the J call TRBJ2-7; TRBD1 matches 7 bases. V shed 4 bases, J shed 2 bases, and the junction held 6 bases outside the gene matches. The CDR3 totals 14 residues. Germline V lookup: CDR1 SGHRS, CDR2 YFSETQ. CDR3 in amino acids: CASSRDSLTYEQYF. The CDR3 DNA reads TGCGCCAGCAGCCGGGACAGCCTAACCTACGAGCAGTACTTC. The variable domain in full, completed from reference TRBV5-1 and TRBJ2-7, reads KAGVTQTPRYLIKTRGQQVTLSCSPISGHRSVSWYQQTPGQGLQFLFEYFSETQRNKGNFPGRFSGRQFSNSRSEMNVSTLELGDSALYLCASSRDSLTYEQYFGPGTRLTVT.

Remarks on this clone: The same CDR3 also results from other DNA sequences found in this sample. V and J are TRBV7-2 and TRBJ2-7; D gene unclear. Germline V gives CDR1 SGHTA, CDR2 FQGNSA. The CDR3 runs to 12 residues. V was shortened by 5 bases and J by 0 bases, with 5 bases between the two germline ends. The CDR3: CASSVSSYEQYF. The CDR3 coding sequence is TGTGCCAGCAGCGTGAGCTCCTACGAGCAGTACTTC.

The rearrangement links TRBV18 to TRBJ1-2; TRBD1 aligns across 10 bases. The CDR3 contains 14 residues. V dropped 6 bases and J dropped 4; count of bases not matched to a gene: 5. Germline V gene sequence: CDR1 KGHSH, CDR2 LQKENI. DNA of the CDR3: TGTGCCAGCTCGCCCGACAGGGGGCTCTATGGCTACACCTTC. As protein: CASSPDRGLYGYTF.

The J gene is TRBJ1-2, the V gene TRBV21-1. TRBV21-1 is a documented pseudogene. The CDR3 contains 17 residues. CDR3 amino acids: CASSTMGQGGANYGYTF. The CDR3 bases are TGTGCCAGCAGCACGATGGGGCAGGGAGGGGCTAACTATGGCTACACCTTC.

The chain joins TRBV28 to TRBJ2-5, with 14 bases fitting TRBD2. This CDR3 is 16 amino acids long. The ends lost 7 bases at V and 5 bases at J; junction bases unmatched: 9. Germline CDR1 MDHEN, CDR2 SYDVKM. This chain's CDR3 is CASTGTSGGRGETQYF. CDR3 bases: TGTGCCAGCACCGGGACTAGCGGGGGCCGAGGGGAGACCCAGTACTTC.

The V and J genes are TRBV18 and TRBJ1-1; no clear D gene. With 1 base removed from V and 0 bases from J, the gap between germline ends came to 9 bases. The length of the CDR3 is 15 residues. Germline-derived CDR1 and CDR2 are KGHSH and LQKENI. CDR3 protein: CASSPLSQLNTEAFF. CDR3 nucleotide sequence: TGTGCCAGCTCACCACTGTCACAGTTGAACACTGAAGCTTTCTTT.

The chain combines TRBV30 with TRBJ1-4; D unclear. This CDR3 is built from 12 residues. The V end lost 4 bases, the J end lost 4 bases, and 7 bases lay between the germline ends. Germline lookup yields CDR1 GTSNPN and CDR2 SVGIG (reference sequence). CDR3 DNA: TGTGCCTGGAACAGATTTAATGAAAAACTGTTTTTT. The encoded protein is CAWNRFNEKLFF.

This clone was seen only a few times. V and J are TRBV25-1 and TRBJ1-3; D is perhaps TRBD1 (5 bases). CDR3 length: 15 residues. The V end lost 4 bases, the J end lost 0 bases, and 10 bases lay between the germline ends. Germline V gene data show CDR1 as MGHDK and CDR2 as SYGVNS. The CDR3 region is CASSGGGFSGNTIYF. The CDR3 bases are TGTGCCAGCAGTGGTGGGGGGTTCTCTGGAAACACCATATATTTT.

The rearrangement links TRBV9 to TRBJ1-6, with 8 bases lining up with TRBD1. Losses at the gene ends were 0 bases for V and 9 bases for J; bases not matched to a gene: 8. Germline V CDR1 and CDR2: SGDLS, YYNGEE. The CDR3 is made up of 16 amino acids. The CDR3 protein is CASSVAAGGTTSPLHF. The CDR3 DNA reads as TGTGCCAGCAGCGTAGCCGCAGGGGGCACAACTTCACCCCTCCACTTT.

This chain connects TRBV5-1 to TRBJ2-1; the D is unclear. V was cut by 1 base and J by 13 bases, with 12 bases left in between. This CDR3 is 12 amino acids long. CDR1 is SGHRS, CDR2 YFSETQ, per germline. CDR3 protein: CASSLSERPQFF. For the CDR3, the DNA is TGCGCCAGCAGCTTGTCCGAGCGCCCCCAGTTCTTC.

The chain couples TRBV27 to TRBJ2-3; no firm D call. Germline values: CDR1 MNHEY, CDR2 SMNVEV (reference sequence). Trimming took off 5 bases at V and 10 bases at J, with 16 bases between the two ends. CDR3 length equals 13 residues. The CDR3 region is CASSPPLSLAQYF. CDR3 DNA: TGTGCCAGCAGTCCTCCTTTGAGTCTCGCGCAGTATTTT.

This CDR3 is CACTSGVGDQPQHF. The DNA of the CDR3 is TGTGCCTGCACCTCCGGGGTAGGTGATCAGCCCCAGCATTTT. This chain joins TRBV30 and TRBJ1-5; no firm D call. The V end was cut by 6 bases, the J end by 5 bases, with 17 bases between. From germline, CDR1 is GTSNPN and CDR2 SVGIG (reference sequence). CDR3 length: 14 residues.

The chain carries TRBV9 and TRBJ1-5; D is perhaps TRBD1 (5 bases). From germline, CDR1 is SGDLS and CDR2 YYNGEE. The CDR3 runs to 15 residues. Trimming stripped 2 bases from V and 0 bases from J, with 9 bases between. CDR3 DNA: TGTGCCAGCAGCGTCGGGGGAAATAGCAATCAGCCCCAGCATTTT. Its translation is CASSVGGNSNQPQHF.

The DNA of the CDR3 is TGCGCCAGCAGCTTGAGAGGGGGTAGGAACACTGAAGCTTTCTTT. Protein: CASSLRGGRNTEAFF. The chain employs TRBV5-1 and TRBJ1-1; weak D call: TRBD1 (6 bases). V dropped 1 base and J dropped 1 base, with 11 bases sitting between them. Per the germline V gene, CDR1 is SGHRS and CDR2 is YFSETQ. CDR3 size: 15 residues. Full variable domain (missing parts from reference TRBV5-1 and TRBJ1-1): KAGVTQTPRYLIKTRGQQVTLSCSPISGHRSVSWYQQTPGQGLQFLFEYFSETQRNKGNFPGRFSGRQFSNSRSEMNVSTLELGDSALYLCASSLRGGRNTEAFFGQGTRLTVV.

The rearrangement joins TRBV3-1 (or the pseudogene TRBV3-2) to TRBJ2-7; perhaps TRBD2 as D (6 bases). This CDR3 comprises 16 residues. With 0 bases removed from V and 7 bases from J, the gap between germline ends came to 19 bases. From germline, CDR1 is LGHDT and CDR2 YNNKEL (reference sequence). The CDR3 loop is CASSQDLGGTPWEQYF. CDR3 nucleotides: TGTGCCAGCAGCCAAGATTTGGGGGGAACCCCCTGGGAGCAGTACTTC.